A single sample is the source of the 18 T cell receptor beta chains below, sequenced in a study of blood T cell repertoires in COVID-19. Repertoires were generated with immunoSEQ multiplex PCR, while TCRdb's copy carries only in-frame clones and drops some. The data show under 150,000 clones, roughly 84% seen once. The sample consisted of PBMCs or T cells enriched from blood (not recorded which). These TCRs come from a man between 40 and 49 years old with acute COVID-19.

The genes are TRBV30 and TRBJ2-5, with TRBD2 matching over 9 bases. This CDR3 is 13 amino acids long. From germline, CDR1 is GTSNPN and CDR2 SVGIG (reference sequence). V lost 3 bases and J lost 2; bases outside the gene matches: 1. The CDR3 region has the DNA TGTGCCTGGAGGACTAGCGGACAAGAGACCCAGTACTTC. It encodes CAWRTSGQETQYF.

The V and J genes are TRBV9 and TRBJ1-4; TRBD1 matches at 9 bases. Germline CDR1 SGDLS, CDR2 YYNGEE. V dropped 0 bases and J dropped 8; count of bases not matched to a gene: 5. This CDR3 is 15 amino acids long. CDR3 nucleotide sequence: TGTGCCAGCAGCGTAGGAGACAGGGGGGGCGAAAAACTGTTTTTT. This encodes CASSVGDRGGEKLFF.

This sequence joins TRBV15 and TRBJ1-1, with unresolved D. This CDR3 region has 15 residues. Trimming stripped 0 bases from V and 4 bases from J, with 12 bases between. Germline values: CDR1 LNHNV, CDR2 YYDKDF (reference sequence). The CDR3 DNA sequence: TGTGCCACCAGCAGAGATAAATCTACGGGCACTGAAGCTTTCTTT. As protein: CATSRDKSTGTEAFF.

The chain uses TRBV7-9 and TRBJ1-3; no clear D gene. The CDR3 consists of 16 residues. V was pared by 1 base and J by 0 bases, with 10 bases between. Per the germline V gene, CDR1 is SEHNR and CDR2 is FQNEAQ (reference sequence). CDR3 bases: TGTGCCAGCAGCTTAGGACACATCTTCTCTGGAAACACCATATATTTT. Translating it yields CASSLGHIFSGNTIYF.

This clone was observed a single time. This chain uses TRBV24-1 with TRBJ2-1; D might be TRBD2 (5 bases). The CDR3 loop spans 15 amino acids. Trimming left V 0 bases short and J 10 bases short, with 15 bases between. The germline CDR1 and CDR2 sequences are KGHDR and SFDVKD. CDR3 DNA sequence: TGTGCCACCAGTGATTTGCGGGATCCGCGACGGGAGCAGTTCTTC. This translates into CATSDLRDPRREQFF.

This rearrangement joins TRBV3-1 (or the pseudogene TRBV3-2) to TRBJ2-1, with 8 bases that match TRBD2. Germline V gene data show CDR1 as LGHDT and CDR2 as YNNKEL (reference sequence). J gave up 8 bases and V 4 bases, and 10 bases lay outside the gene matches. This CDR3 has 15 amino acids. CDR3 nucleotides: TGTGCCAGCAGCCTTCAGGGAAGCGGGGGACATGAGCAGTTCTTC. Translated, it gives CASSLQGSGGHEQFF.

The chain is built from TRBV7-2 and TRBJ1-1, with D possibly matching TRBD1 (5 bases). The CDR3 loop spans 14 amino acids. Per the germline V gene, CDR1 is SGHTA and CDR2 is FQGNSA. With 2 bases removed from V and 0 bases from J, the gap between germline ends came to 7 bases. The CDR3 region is CASSLTGMNTEAFF. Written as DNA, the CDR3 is TGTGCCAGCAGCTTAACAGGAATGAACACTGAAGCTTTCTTT.

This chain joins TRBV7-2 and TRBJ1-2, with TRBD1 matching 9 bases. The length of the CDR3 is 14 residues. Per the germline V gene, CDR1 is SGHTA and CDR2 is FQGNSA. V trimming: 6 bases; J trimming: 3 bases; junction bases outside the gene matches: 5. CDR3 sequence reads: CASSYRGQDYGYTF. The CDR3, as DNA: TGTGCCAGCAGTTACAGGGGGCAGGACTATGGCTACACCTTC.

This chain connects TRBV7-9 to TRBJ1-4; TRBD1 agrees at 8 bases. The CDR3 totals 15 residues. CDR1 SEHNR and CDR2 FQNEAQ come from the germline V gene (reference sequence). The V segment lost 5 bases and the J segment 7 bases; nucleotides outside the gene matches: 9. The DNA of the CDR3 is TGTGCCAGCAGCCCAGGGACAGGACTTTTTGAAAAACTGTTTTTT. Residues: CASSPGTGLFEKLFF.

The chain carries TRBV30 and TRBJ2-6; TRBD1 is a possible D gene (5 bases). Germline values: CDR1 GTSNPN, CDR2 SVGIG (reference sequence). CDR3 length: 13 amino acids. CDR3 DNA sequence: TGTGCTTCCGACAGCTCTGGGGCCAACGTCCTGACTTTC. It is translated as CASDSSGANVLTF. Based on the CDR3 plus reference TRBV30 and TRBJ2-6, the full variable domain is SQTIHQWPATLVQPVGSPLSLECTVEGTSNPNLYWYRQAAGRGLQLLFYSVGIGQISSEVPQNLSASRPQDRQFILSSKKLLLSDSGFYLCASDSSGANVLTFGAGSRLTVL.

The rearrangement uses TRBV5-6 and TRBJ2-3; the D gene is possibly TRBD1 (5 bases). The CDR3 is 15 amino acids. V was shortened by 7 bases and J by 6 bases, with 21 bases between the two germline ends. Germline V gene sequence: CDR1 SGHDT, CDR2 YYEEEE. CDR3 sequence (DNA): TGTGCCAGCCGCGGATGGGGCCTCCTTGTCGATACGCAGTATTTT. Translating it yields CASRGWGLLVDTQYF. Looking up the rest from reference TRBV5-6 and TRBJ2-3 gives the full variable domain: DAGVTQSPTHLIKTRGQQVTLRCSPKSGHDTVSWYQQALGQGPQFIFQYYEEEERQRGNFPDRFSGHQFPNYSSELNVNALLLGDSALYLCASRGWGLLVDTQYFGPGTRLTVL.

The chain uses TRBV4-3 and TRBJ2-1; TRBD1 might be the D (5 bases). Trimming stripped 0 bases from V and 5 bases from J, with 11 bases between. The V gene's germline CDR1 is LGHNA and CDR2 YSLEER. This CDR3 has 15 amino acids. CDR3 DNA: TGCGCCAGCAGCCAAGATGGGGCTACAAACAATGAGCAGTTCTTC. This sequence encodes CASSQDGATNNEQFF.

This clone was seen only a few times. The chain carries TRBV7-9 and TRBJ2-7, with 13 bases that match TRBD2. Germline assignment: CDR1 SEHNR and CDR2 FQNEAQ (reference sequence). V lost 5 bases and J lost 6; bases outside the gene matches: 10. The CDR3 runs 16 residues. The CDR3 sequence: CASSTPTSGRATEQYF. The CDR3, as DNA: TGTGCCAGCAGCACCCCCACTAGCGGGAGGGCCACCGAGCAGTACTTC.

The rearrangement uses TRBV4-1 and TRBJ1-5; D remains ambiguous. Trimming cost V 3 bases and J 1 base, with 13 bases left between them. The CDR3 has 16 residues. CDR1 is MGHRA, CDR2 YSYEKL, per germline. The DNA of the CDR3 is TGCGCCAGCAGCCACCCGGGGTTTCAGAGCAATCAGCCCCAGCATTTT. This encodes CASSHPGFQSNQPQHF.

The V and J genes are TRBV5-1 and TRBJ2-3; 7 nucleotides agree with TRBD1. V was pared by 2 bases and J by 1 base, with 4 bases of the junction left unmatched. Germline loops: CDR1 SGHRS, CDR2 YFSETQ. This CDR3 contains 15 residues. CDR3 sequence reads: CASSFHRGRTDTQYF. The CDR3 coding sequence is TGCGCCAGCAGCTTCCACAGGGGACGCACAGATACGCAGTATTTT.

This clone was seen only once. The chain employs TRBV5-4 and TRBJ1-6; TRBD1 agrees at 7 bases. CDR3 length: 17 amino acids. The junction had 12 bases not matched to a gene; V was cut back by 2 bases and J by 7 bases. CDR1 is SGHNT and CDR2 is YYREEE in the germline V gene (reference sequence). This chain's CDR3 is CASSFVSTGTRNSPLHF. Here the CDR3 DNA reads TGTGCCAGCAGCTTCGTGTCGACAGGGACACGGAATTCACCCCTCCACTTT.

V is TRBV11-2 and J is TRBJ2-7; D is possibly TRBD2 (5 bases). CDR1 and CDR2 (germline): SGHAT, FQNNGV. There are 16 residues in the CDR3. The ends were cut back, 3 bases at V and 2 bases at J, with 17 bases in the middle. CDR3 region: CASSLSPRPGTYEQYF. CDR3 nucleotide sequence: TGTGCCAGCAGCTTGTCCCCGAGGCCGGGGACCTACGAGCAGTACTTC. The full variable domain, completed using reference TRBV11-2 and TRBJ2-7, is EAGVAQSPRYKIIEKRQSVAFWCNPISGHATLYWYQQILGQGPKLLIQFQNNGVVDDSQLPKDRFSAERLKGVDSTLKIQPAKLEDSAVYLCASSLSPRPGTYEQYFGPGTRLTVT.

The CDR3 DNA follows: TGTGCCTGGAGTTCGGACAGGGGAGGCACCGGGGAGCTGTTTTTT. Translated, it gives CAWSSDRGGTGELFF. The chain employs TRBV30 and TRBJ2-2; 9 bases fit TRBD1. The germline V gene has CDR1 GTSNPN and CDR2 SVGIG (reference sequence). Trimming cost V 2 bases and J 4 bases; bases outside gene matches: 5. The CDR3 length is 15 residues.